This TCR beta chain was sequenced for a study of T cell responses to AZD1222 COVID-19 vaccine. Generated by immunoSEQ multiplex PCR, the TCRdb table keeps only in-frame clones and is missing some. The repertoire includes 140,000 to 150,000 clones, roughly 92% of them detected once, and around 1.7% sits in the top ten. The ends were cut back, 0 bases at V and 4 bases at J, with 13 bases in the middle. From germline, CDR1 is SGDLS and CDR2 YYNGEE. This CDR3 spans 15 amino acids. The source is an adult in good health. The chain joins TRBV9 to TRBJ1-2; maybe TRBD1 (5 bases). Sequencing used peripheral blood, obtained on day 0 of AZD1222 vaccination. CDR3 nucleotides: TGTGCCAGCAGCGTAGGTGGACATTACTCCTATGGCTACACCTTC. It translates to CASSVGGHYSYGYTF.